Following are 30 T cell receptor beta chains from one sample sequenced in a study of cytomegalovirus exposure and HLA in healthy donors. TCRdb's table, derived via immunoSEQ multiplex PCR, lists solely in-frame clones and lacks some. The sample has about 110,000 clones, 90% to 97% seen once. The sample was PBMCs. The receptors derive from a woman aged 18-29 years in good health and CMV-seronegative.

V usage is TRBV2 and J usage is TRBJ2-7, with D possibly being TRBD1 (5 bases). CDR3 size: 13 residues. Deletions cut 5 bases from V and 2 bases from J, with 10 bases between. Germline CDR1 SNHLY, CDR2 FYNNEI. CDR3 residues: CASSLQGTYEQYF. CDR3 nucleotides: TGTGCCAGCAGTCTCCAGGGCACCTACGAGCAGTACTTC.

CDR3 DNA sequence: TGTGCCAGCAGCCGAGACAGACAGTTAGGTACTGAAGCTTTCTTT. This encodes CASSRDRQLGTEAFF. The gene calls are TRBV7-6 and TRBJ1-1; TRBD1 might be the D (5 bases). V was trimmed by 5 bases and J by 5 bases, leaving 18 bases between them. The CDR3 spans 15 residues. Germline assignment: CDR1 SGHVS and CDR2 FNYEAQ. The entire variable domain, with the rest obtained from reference TRBV7-6 and TRBJ1-1, is as follows: GAGVSQSPRYKVTKRGQDVALRCDPISGHVSLYWYRQALGQGPEFLTYFNYEAQQDKSGLPNDRFSAERPEGSISTLTIQRTEQRDSAMYRCASSRDRQLGTEAFFGQGTRLTVV.

The CDR3 region has the DNA TGTGCCAGCAGGAACAGGGACCCCTACGAGCAGTACTTC. Translating it yields CASRNRDPYEQYF. The chain is built from TRBV5-8 and TRBJ2-7; D possibly corresponds to TRBD1 (6 bases). The V gene lost 5 bases and the J gene lost 2 bases, with 11 bases spanning the gap. Germline lookup yields CDR1 SGHTS and CDR2 YDEGEE. The CDR3 extends over 13 amino acids.

J is TRBJ2-1 and V is TRBV27, with a tentative D call TRBD2 (6 bases). The CDR3 is 15 amino acids. The germline V gene has CDR1 MNHEY and CDR2 SMNVEV (reference sequence). V was clipped by 5 bases and J by 10 bases, with 21 bases between them. Here the CDR3 DNA reads TGTGCCAGCAGTAAGGGAGGACCAGCCAACATAGAGCAGTTCTTC. It is translated as CASSKGGPANIEQFF.

The J gene is TRBJ1-3, the V gene TRBV7-2; D gene ambiguous. Germline CDR1 and CDR2: SGHTA and FQGNSA. This CDR3 is built from 15 residues. V was trimmed by 0 bases and J by 4 bases, leaving 10 bases between them. The CDR3 sequence: CASSLARVSGNTIYF. The CDR3 DNA reads TGTGCCAGCAGCTTAGCGAGGGTCTCCGGAAACACCATATATTTT.

This clone came up once. The chain joins TRBV7-2 to TRBJ1-2; 9 nucleotides align to TRBD1. The CDR3 extends over 15 amino acids. Trimming removed 5 bases from V and 8 bases from J; junction bases left unmatched: 12. Per the germline V gene, CDR1 is SGHTA and CDR2 is FQGNSA. As DNA, the CDR3 is TGTGCCAGCAGCCCCACCGGGACAGGGATACGAGGCTACACCTTC. Translating it yields CASSPTGTGIRGYTF.

This chain links TRBV4-2 with TRBJ2-3, with TRBD2 identical over 9 bases. Germline V gives CDR1 LGHNA, CDR2 YNFKEQ. Trimming took 0 bases from V and 4 from J; bases not matched to a gene: 8. The CDR3 loop spans 17 amino acids. The CDR3 protein is CASSQDPRRGGPDTQYF. The CDR3 DNA reads as TGTGCCAGCAGCCAAGACCCCCGGCGGGGGGGCCCAGATACGCAGTATTTT.

V gene TRBV7-2 combines with J gene TRBJ2-2; 8 bases align to TRBD2. The CDR3 extends over 16 amino acids. The V gene's germline CDR1 is SGHTA and CDR2 FQGNSA. Trimming cost V 4 bases and J 1 base; bases outside gene matches: 5. CDR3 nucleotides: TGTGCCAGCAGCTCCGGGGGGGGCGGGAACACCGGGGAGCTGTTTTTT. Its protein product is CASSSGGGGNTGELFF.

This clone has just one count. The chain couples TRBV5-6 to TRBJ2-5, with D possibly TRBD1 on 5 matching bases. Germline-derived CDR1 and CDR2 are SGHDT and YYEEEE. V was cut by 5 bases and J by 4 bases, with 12 bases left in between. The CDR3 spans 13 residues. The CDR3 is CASRSTGRETQYF. CDR3 DNA sequence: TGTGCCAGCAGAAGTACAGGAAGAGAGACCCAGTACTTC.

This clone has a handful of counts. J is TRBJ2-3 and V is TRBV5-5; no definite D call. Trimming took 0 bases from V and 2 from J, leaving 10 bases between them. The length of the CDR3 is 15 residues. Per germline, CDR1 SGHKS and CDR2 YYEKEE (reference sequence). The CDR3 spells CASSLGRLHTDTQYF. For the CDR3, the DNA is TGTGCCAGCAGCTTGGGGCGGCTTCACACAGATACGCAGTATTTT.

This chain uses TRBV15 with TRBJ1-1; D gene ambiguous. CDR3 length: 12 amino acids. CDR1 LNHNV and CDR2 YYDKDF come from the germline V gene (reference sequence). Trimming took off 3 bases at V and 10 bases at J, with 12 bases between the two ends. CDR3 in amino acids: CATSRHSVGAFF. The CDR3 DNA sequence: TGTGCCACCAGCAGGCACAGTGTAGGAGCTTTCTTT.

This chain uses TRBV19 with TRBJ1-1, with D tentatively TRBD1 (5 bases). Germline V gene sequence: CDR1 LNHDA, CDR2 SQIVND (reference sequence). V was trimmed by 6 bases and J by 0 bases, leaving 17 bases between them. The length of the CDR3 is 16 residues. In DNA form, the CDR3 reads TGTGCCAGTAGCCCCGCGGTGGGGGGTGTGAACACTGAAGCTTTCTTT. Encoded protein: CASSPAVGGVNTEAFF.

The chain recombines TRBV29-1 with TRBJ2-7; D may be TRBD1 (5 bases). Trimming stripped 6 bases from V and 0 bases from J, with 9 bases between. Germline CDR1 reads SQVTM; CDR2 reads ANQGSEA. CDR3 length equals 12 residues. CDR3 region: CSVETASYEQYF. The CDR3 DNA sequence: TGCAGCGTAGAGACAGCCTCCTACGAGCAGTACTTC.

The CDR3 bases are TGTGCCAGCAGCCAAGGACAGCACTATGGCTACACCTTC. It specifies CASSQGQHYGYTF. The chain carries TRBV14 and TRBJ1-2; perhaps TRBD1 as D (5 bases). Germline assignment: CDR1 SGHDN and CDR2 FVKESK. Deletions cut 1 base from V and 3 bases from J, with 6 bases between. There are 13 residues in the CDR3.

This chain connects TRBV5-5 to TRBJ1-6; D possibly corresponds to TRBD1 (6 bases). The CDR3 covers 17 residues. The V end lost 4 bases, the J end lost 0 bases, and 14 bases lay between the germline ends. From germline, CDR1 is SGHKS and CDR2 YYEKEE (reference sequence). This CDR3 reads CASSPRLDSSYNSPLHF. The CDR3 DNA is TGTGCCAGCAGCCCACGATTGGACAGCTCCTATAATTCACCCCTCCACTTT. Based on the CDR3 plus reference TRBV5-5 and TRBJ1-6, the full variable domain is DAGVTQSPTHLIKTRGQQVTLRCSPISGHKSVSWYQQVLGQGPQFIFQYYEKEERGRGNFPDRFSARQFPNYSSELNVNALLLGDSALYLCASSPRLDSSYNSPLHFGNGTRLTVT.

In its sample, this clone was seen once. CDR3 loop: CSVVRGQADTQYF. The CDR3 bases are TGCAGCGTTGTCAGGGGGCAGGCTGATACGCAGTATTTT. The rearrangement joins TRBV29-1 to TRBJ2-3; 8 bases match TRBD1. J gave up 6 bases and V 4 bases, and 6 bases lay outside the gene matches. Germline V lookup: CDR1 SQVTM, CDR2 ANQGSEA. The CDR3 runs to 13 residues.

The rearrangement uses TRBV11-2 and TRBJ1-1, with TRBD1 matching over 7 bases. J was trimmed by 4 bases and V by 5 bases; bases with no gene match: 10. The CDR3 covers 15 residues. Germline-derived CDR1 and CDR2 are SGHAT and FQNNGV. CDR3 region: CASSPTGAVGTEAFF. In DNA form, the CDR3 reads TGTGCCAGCAGCCCAACAGGGGCGGTGGGCACTGAAGCTTTCTTT.

This chain connects TRBV19 to TRBJ1-5; D gene unclear. There are 14 residues in the CDR3. Looked up from germline, CDR1 is LNHDA and CDR2 is SQIVND (reference sequence). The V end lost 6 bases, the J end lost 6 bases, and 15 bases lay between the germline ends. This chain's CDR3 is CASRYEAFGQPQHF. The DNA for the CDR3 is TGTGCCAGTAGATACGAGGCTTTCGGTCAGCCCCAGCATTTT.

The chain carries TRBV14 and TRBJ2-3; 7 bases match TRBD1. The V gene end was trimmed by 4 bases and the J gene end by 1 base; junction bases not matched to a gene: 5. The CDR3 extends over 15 amino acids. Germline CDR1 and CDR2: SGHDN and FVKESK. The CDR3 DNA reads as TGTGCCAGCAGCCGACAGGGTTTGGGCACAGATACGCAGTATTTT. Its translation is CASSRQGLGTDTQYF.

V usage is TRBV2 and J usage is TRBJ2-3; 10 nucleotides align to TRBD1. Germline V gene data show CDR1 as SNHLY and CDR2 as FYNNEI. This CDR3 is built from 12 residues. V shed 10 bases, J shed 5 bases, and the junction held 3 bases outside the gene matches. The CDR3 DNA follows: TGTGCCACGGGACAGGGGCAAGATACGCAGTATTTT. Protein product: CATGQGQDTQYF.

The chain joins TRBV28 to TRBJ1-5; D is undetermined. Germline V CDR1 and CDR2: MDHEN, SYDVKM. The V and J ends lost 7 bases and 4 bases respectively, with 14 bases between them. CDR3 length: 14 residues. The CDR3 here is CASTWVRGNQPQHF. The CDR3 region has the DNA TGTGCCAGCACTTGGGTGAGAGGAAATCAGCCCCAGCATTTT.

The rearrangement uses TRBV29-1 and TRBJ1-2; D gene unclear. CDR1 is SQVTM and CDR2 is ANQGSEA in the germline V gene. The CDR3 runs 12 residues. Trimming left V 5 bases short and J 2 bases short, with 9 bases between. The CDR3 DNA reads TGCAGCGTTATGTGGAGGAACTATGGCTACACCTTC. This gives the protein CSVMWRNYGYTF.

This rearrangement joins TRBV6-1 to TRBJ1-1, with D unresolved. Germline CDR1 reads MNHNS; CDR2 reads SASEGT. The V gene lost 6 bases and the J gene lost 3 bases, with 11 bases spanning the gap. This CDR3 contains 13 residues. CDR3 coding DNA: TGTGCCAGCAGGGAGGGTCGGGACACTGAAGCTTTCTTT. Translating gives CASREGRDTEAFF.

The rearrangement joins TRBV18 to TRBJ2-3; 10 positions match TRBD2. Germline V CDR1 and CDR2: KGHSH, LQKENI. The CDR3 totals 16 residues. Trimming cost V 3 bases and J 1 base; bases outside gene matches: 4. The CDR3 reads CASSPLAGVGTDTQYF. Written as DNA, the CDR3 is TGTGCCAGCTCACCTCTAGCGGGGGTCGGCACAGATACGCAGTATTTT.

The genes are TRBV7-2 and TRBJ2-5, with 11 bases lining up with TRBD2. Trimming removed 5 bases from V and 1 base from J; junction bases left unmatched: 9. Per the germline V gene, CDR1 is SGHTA and CDR2 is FQGNSA. This CDR3 has 17 amino acids. CDR3 amino acids: CASSQGPSGGPQETQYF. DNA for the CDR3: TGTGCCAGCAGCCAGGGGCCTAGCGGGGGGCCCCAAGAGACCCAGTACTTC.

This rearrangement joins TRBV28 to TRBJ1-5; 9 bases map to TRBD1. The CDR3 consists of 22 residues. V was clipped by 5 bases and J by 2 bases; unmatched bases: 25. Germline V gene lookup returns CDR1 MDHEN and CDR2 SYDVKM. The CDR3 spells CASSRHGDMEGQGVWGNQPQHF. The CDR3 DNA reads as TGTGCCAGCAGTCGCCACGGGGATATGGAGGGACAGGGAGTCTGGGGCAATCAGCCCCAGCATTTT.

The gene calls are TRBV11-2 and TRBJ1-1, with a possible D match to TRBD1 (6 bases). There are 13 residues in the CDR3. Germline V gene sequence: CDR1 SGHAT, CDR2 FQNNGV. V was shortened by 5 bases and J by 6 bases, with 13 bases between the two germline ends. The CDR3 DNA is TGTGCCAGCAGCCCGAGGGACAAACCTGAAGCTTTCTTT. Translating gives CASSPRDKPEAFF.

This chain links TRBV28 with TRBJ1-4; the match to TRBD1 covers 9 bases. The junction had 16 bases not matched to a gene; V was cut back by 6 bases and J by 8 bases. This CDR3 is 17 amino acids long. Germline V lookup: CDR1 MDHEN, CDR2 SYDVKM. The CDR3 DNA reads TGTGCCAGCAGCCGTCCCGGGACAGGGAAGGTCGGAGAAAAACTGTTTTTT. This translates into CASSRPGTGKVGEKLFF.

V and J are TRBV4-1 and TRBJ1-1; 7 bases are shared with TRBD1. CDR1 is MGHRA, CDR2 YSYEKL, per germline. V gave up 1 base and J gave up 6 bases; unmatched junction bases: 5. The CDR3 runs to 14 residues. The CDR3 nucleotides read TGCGCCAGCAGCCAAGTTACAGGGGCGGCTGAAGCTTTCTTT. It translates to CASSQVTGAAEAFF.

This clone was seen once. This chain uses TRBV9 with TRBJ1-2, with 9 bases identical to TRBD1. CDR3 length: 16 residues. CDR1 and CDR2 from the germline V gene are SGDLS and YYNGEE. V trimming: 3 bases; J trimming: 7 bases; junction bases outside the gene matches: 13. The CDR3, as DNA: TGTGCCAGCAGCGCTAGCGGGGGGACAGGGACCTCTGGCTACACCTTC. Protein product: CASSASGGTGTSGYTF.